This entry concerns a single TCR beta chain. CDR1 and CDR2 (germline): SGHNT, YENEEA. This CDR3 comprises 13 residues. The V and J ends lost 3 bases and 1 base respectively, with 6 bases between them. These data are taken from a study of T cell responses to AZD1222 COVID-19 vaccine. This table comes from immunoSEQ multiplex PCR, and its TCRdb copy is limited to in-frame clones, with some not included. The table lists some 100,000 clones, 75% to 90% of them singletons. This chain links TRBV11-3 with TRBJ2-5, with D unclear. Here the sequenced sample was peripheral blood, taken 28 days after the second AZD1222 dose. The sequence derives from an adult who received the AZD1222 COVID-19 vaccine. CDR3: CASSLNLQETQYF. The CDR3 DNA sequence: TGTGCCAGCAGCTTGAACCTCCAAGAGACCCAGTACTTC.